The clone carrying this T cell receptor beta chain was picked up many times. What it recognizes is unknown. The sample is drawn from a study of early T cells in non-severe SARS-CoV-2 infection. Turning to the study itself: Unpaired chains resulted from sequencing bulk RNA of unsorted whole blood.

Findings of the study overall: VDJdb matching favored anti-spike CD8 responses, missing private and CD4 specificities.

The germline gives CDR1 SQVTM, CDR2 ANQGSEA. There are 14 residues in the CDR3. Trimming left V 6 bases short and J 9 bases short, with 21 bases between. In the library, individual cDNA molecules carried attached unique molecular identifiers. TCRdb re-called the 5' RACE reads through MiXCR, storing one row per CDR3 protein. The sample holds 70,000 or so distinct CDR3 sequences, roughly an eighth seen once. The chain combines TRBV29-1 with TRBJ1-5; a possible D gene is TRBD1 (5 bases). This TCR came from an adult who was a healthcare worker with PCR-confirmed SARS-CoV-2 infection or an uninfected control (not recorded which). Sequencing was performed on whole blood. The CDR3 loop reads CSVRAGAQEGPQHF. The CDR3 nucleotides read TGCAGCGTGCGAGCCGGGGCCCAAGAAGGGCCCCAGCATTTT. Supplemented by reference TRBV29-1 and TRBJ1-5, the full variable domain reads SAVISQKPSRDICQRGTSLTIQCQVDSQVTMMFWYRQQPGQSLTLIATANQGSEATYESGFVIDKFPISRPNLTFSTLTVSNMSPEDSSIYLCSVRAGAQEGPQHFGDGTRLSIL.